This TCR beta chain originates from a study of shared clonotypes between healthy human individuals. This clone was found a few times. Its specificity is not known. Germline V gene lookup returns CDR1 MDHEN and CDR2 SYDVKM. Trimming cost V 6 bases and J 11 bases, with 20 bases left between them. The CDR3 is made up of 14 amino acids. In the authors' workflow: Filtering of immunoSEQ junctional sequences could not match full-length read filtering. Clones were sequenced by immunoSEQ multiplex PCR, and TCRdb holds only the in-frame ones, with some missing. V and J calls and clone size are as listed in that table; D and trimming were resolved from the DNA. The sample holds fewer than 600,000 clones, roughly four fifths seen once. Study-wide points: Sampling involved blood alone; tissue repertoires likely differ.

Sequenced input: PBMCs. The V call is TRBV28, the J call TRBJ1-3; no clear D. The sequence derives from a woman aged 40 to 50 in good health. Some clones in this sample may be carry-over from other donors' samples. The CDR3 sequence: CASRETRGVGPIYF. The CDR3 DNA is TGTGCCAGCAGAGAGACCCGTGGTGTTGGCCCCATATATTTT.